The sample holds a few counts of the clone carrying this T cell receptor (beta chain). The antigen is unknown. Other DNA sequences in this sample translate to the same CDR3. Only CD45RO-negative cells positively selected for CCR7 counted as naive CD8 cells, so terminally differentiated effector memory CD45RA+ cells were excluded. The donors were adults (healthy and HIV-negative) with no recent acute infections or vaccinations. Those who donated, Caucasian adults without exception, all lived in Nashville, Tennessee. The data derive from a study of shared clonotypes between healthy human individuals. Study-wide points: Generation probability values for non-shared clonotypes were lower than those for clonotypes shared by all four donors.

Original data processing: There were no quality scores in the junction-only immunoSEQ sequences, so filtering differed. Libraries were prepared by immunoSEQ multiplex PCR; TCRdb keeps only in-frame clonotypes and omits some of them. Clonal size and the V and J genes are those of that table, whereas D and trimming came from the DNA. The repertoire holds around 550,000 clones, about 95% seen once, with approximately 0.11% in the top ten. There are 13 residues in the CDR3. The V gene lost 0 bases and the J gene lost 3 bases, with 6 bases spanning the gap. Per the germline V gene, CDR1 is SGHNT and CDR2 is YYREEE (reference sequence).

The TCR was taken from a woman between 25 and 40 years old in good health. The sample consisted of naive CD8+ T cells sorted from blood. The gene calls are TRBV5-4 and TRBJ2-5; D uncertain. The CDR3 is CASSLAAEETQYF. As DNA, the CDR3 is TGTGCCAGCAGCTTGGCTGCGGAAGAGACCCAGTACTTC.